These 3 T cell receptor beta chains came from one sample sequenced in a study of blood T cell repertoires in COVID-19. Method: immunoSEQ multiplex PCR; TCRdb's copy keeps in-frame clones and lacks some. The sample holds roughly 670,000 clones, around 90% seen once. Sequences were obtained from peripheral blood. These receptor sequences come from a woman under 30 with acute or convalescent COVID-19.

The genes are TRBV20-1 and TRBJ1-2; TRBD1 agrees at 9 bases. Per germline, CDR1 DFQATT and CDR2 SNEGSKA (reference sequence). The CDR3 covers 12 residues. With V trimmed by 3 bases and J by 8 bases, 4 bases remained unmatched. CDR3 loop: CSASGDRDGYTF. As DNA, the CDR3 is TGCAGTGCTAGTGGGGACAGGGACGGCTACACCTTC.

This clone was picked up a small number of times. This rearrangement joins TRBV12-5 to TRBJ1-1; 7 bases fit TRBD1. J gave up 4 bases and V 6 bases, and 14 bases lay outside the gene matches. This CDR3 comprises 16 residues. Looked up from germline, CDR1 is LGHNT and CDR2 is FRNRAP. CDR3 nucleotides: TGTGCTAGTGGACGGGACAGAGGCTCGAGGGGCACTGAAGCTTTCTTT. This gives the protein CASGRDRGSRGTEAFF.

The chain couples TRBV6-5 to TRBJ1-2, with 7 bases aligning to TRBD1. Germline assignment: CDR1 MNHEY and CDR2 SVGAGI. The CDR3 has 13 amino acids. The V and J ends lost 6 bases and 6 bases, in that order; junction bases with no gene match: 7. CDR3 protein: CASRLTGSHGYTF. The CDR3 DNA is TGTGCCAGCAGGTTGACAGGGTCGCATGGCTACACCTTC.